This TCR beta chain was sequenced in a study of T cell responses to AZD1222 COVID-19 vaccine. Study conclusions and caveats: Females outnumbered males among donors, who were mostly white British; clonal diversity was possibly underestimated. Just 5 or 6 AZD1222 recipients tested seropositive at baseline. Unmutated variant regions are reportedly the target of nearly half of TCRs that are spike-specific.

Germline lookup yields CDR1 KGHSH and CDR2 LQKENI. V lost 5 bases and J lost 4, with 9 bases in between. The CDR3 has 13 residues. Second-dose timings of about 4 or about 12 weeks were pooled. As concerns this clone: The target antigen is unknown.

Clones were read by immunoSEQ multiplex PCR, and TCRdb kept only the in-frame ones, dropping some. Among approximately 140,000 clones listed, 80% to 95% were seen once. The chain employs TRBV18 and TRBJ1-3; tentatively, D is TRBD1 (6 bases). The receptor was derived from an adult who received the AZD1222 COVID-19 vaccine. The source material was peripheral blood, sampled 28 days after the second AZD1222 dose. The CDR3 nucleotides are TGTGCCAGCTCAGGGGGCGCCGGAAACACCATATATTTT. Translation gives CASSGGAGNTIYF.